One and the same sample provided the 9 T cell receptor beta chains below, sequenced in a study of PD-1 blockade in classical Hodgkin lymphoma (dated by TCRdb to 2018 to 2021). The sample's time point label, in plain terms: cycle 4 day 1 (C4D1), after less than 7 weeks of nivolumab. Relapse after autologous stem cell transplantation had occurred in all trial patients, and cohorts A, B and C were distinguished by prior brentuximab vedotin exposure. The library came from the immunoSEQ multiplex PCR assay. TCRdb stores this immuneACCESS table with in-frame sequences only. Part of the clones is absent; in the studies checked, under half of the shortfall reflects unresolved V genes, and no reason is known for the rest. The sample table lists fewer than 5,000 clones, over 60% of them with a count of one. The ten largest account for around 28% of the sample. This specimen consisted of peripheral blood mononuclear cells (PBMCs), obtained before the fourth cycle of nivolumab. Every receptor here comes from a human donor with classical Hodgkin lymphoma.

The J gene is TRBJ2-1, the V gene TRBV29-1; perhaps TRBD2 as D (5 bases). The CDR3 contains 13 residues. V was cut by 6 bases and J by 8 bases, with 17 bases left in between. The germline V gene has CDR1 SQVTM and CDR2 ANQGSEA. CDR3: CSVPLGSLHEQFF. The CDR3, as DNA: TGCAGCGTCCCCCTGGGGAGTTTGCATGAGCAGTTCTTC.

This clone was found once. The chain combines TRBV29-1 with TRBJ1-1; 11 bases align to TRBD1. Germline V gene data show CDR1 as SQVTM and CDR2 as ANQGSEA. The CDR3 totals 14 residues. The trim removed 6 bases at V and 4 bases at J, leaving 7 bases unmatched. CDR3 sequence (DNA): TGCAGCGTGTCCTTCGGGACAGGGGGCACTGAAGCTTTCTTT. Translating it yields CSVSFGTGGTEAFF.

This sequence joins TRBV2 and TRBJ2-3, with a weak D call TRBD1 (6 bases). V was clipped by 7 bases and J by 2 bases, with 16 bases between them. The CDR3 has 15 residues. In germline, CDR1 is SNHLY, CDR2 FYNNEI. The DNA for the CDR3 is TGTGCCAGCACGATTGGGGGCGGCCTCACAGATACGCAGTATTTT. Its protein is CASTIGGGLTDTQYF.

The chain joins TRBV5-4 to TRBJ2-3; the D gene is possibly TRBD1 (6 bases). V gave up 4 bases and J gave up 3 bases, with 9 bases separating them. Germline V CDR1 and CDR2: SGHNT, YYREEE (reference sequence). The CDR3 loop spans 13 amino acids. The CDR3 sequence is CASSVQGTDTQYF. CDR3 in DNA: TGTGCCAGCAGCGTACAGGGAACAGATACGCAGTATTTT.

This chain uses TRBV27 with TRBJ2-1, with D uncertain. The CDR3 is 12 amino acids. The germline V gene has CDR1 MNHEY and CDR2 SMNVEV (reference sequence). V was cut by 8 bases and J by 7 bases, with 12 bases left in between. The CDR3 DNA is TGTGCCAGCGGTAGGACCTTTAATGAGCAGTTCTTC. Its protein product is CASGRTFNEQFF.

This chain joins TRBV19 and TRBJ2-1; 8 bases match TRBD1. J was trimmed by 4 bases and V by 4 bases; bases with no gene match: 6. Germline V lookup: CDR1 LNHDA, CDR2 SQIVND (reference sequence). This CDR3 contains 15 residues. This CDR3 reads CASSKQGATYNEQFF. The CDR3, as DNA: TGTGCCAGTAGTAAGCAGGGGGCAACGTACAATGAGCAGTTCTTC. The entire variable domain, with the rest obtained from reference TRBV19 and TRBJ2-1, is as follows: DGGITQSPKYLFRKEGQNVTLSCEQNLNHDAMYWYRQDPGQGLRLIYYSQIVNDFQKGDIAEGYSVSREKKESFPLTVTSAQKNPTAFYLCASSKQGATYNEQFFGPGTRLTVL.

The V call is TRBV30, the J call TRBJ1-2, with 7 bases aligning to TRBD1. Germline assignment: CDR1 GTSNPN and CDR2 SVGIG (reference sequence). V was clipped by 4 bases and J by 7 bases; unmatched bases: 9. The CDR3 length is 13 residues. CDR3: CAWNLRQGSGYTF. CDR3 sequence (DNA): TGTGCCTGGAATCTAAGACAGGGAAGTGGCTACACCTTC.

This chain links TRBV28 with TRBJ2-2; a possible D gene is TRBD1 (6 bases). V was clipped by 9 bases and J by 1 base, with 12 bases between them. This CDR3 has 14 residues. CDR1 is MDHEN, CDR2 SYDVKM, per germline. CDR3 sequence (DNA): TGTGCCAGTTTGTCGGGACAGAACACCGGGGAGCTGTTTTTT. Translating it yields CASLSGQNTGELFF.

This clone was counted a few times. The chain combines TRBV4-2 with TRBJ2-5; TRBD2 matches at 7 bases. Trimming cost V 4 bases and J 1 base; bases outside gene matches: 6. The CDR3 has 15 amino acids. The germline CDR1 and CDR2 sequences are LGHNA and YNFKEQ. The CDR3 here is CASSRSTSRQETQYF. CDR3 DNA sequence: TGTGCCAGCAGCCGGTCGACTAGCCGCCAAGAGACCCAGTACTTC.